The 12 T cell receptor beta chains below come from one sample, sequenced in a study of T-cell memory formation after mild COVID-19. One entry per CDR3 protein, called by TCRdb with MiXCR from the 5' RACE reads. The sample contains about 340,000 distinct CDR3 sequences, roughly 13% of which appear only once. The specimen sequenced was PBMCs or a T cell subset sorted from them (not recorded which). Receptors originate from a man aged 18 to 30 who had mild COVID-19 (a few samples of this study predate the infection). Cell type and time point are not known.

This clonotype has more than one count but fewer than ten. The rearrangement links TRBV5-6 to TRBJ2-3; D call uncertain. The V and J ends lost 3 bases and 10 bases respectively, with 12 bases between them. The length of the CDR3 is 12 residues. In germline, CDR1 is SGHDT, CDR2 YYEEEE. The DNA for the CDR3 is TGTGCCAGCAGCTCCCTGACGGATCCGCAGTATTTT. Protein: CASSSLTDPQYF.

This clonotype has just a few counts. V usage is TRBV7-9 and J usage is TRBJ2-1, with 9 bases aligning to TRBD2. Per the germline V gene, CDR1 is SEHNR and CDR2 is FQNEAQ (reference sequence). The junction had 9 bases not matched to a gene; V was cut back by 5 bases and J by 4 bases. This CDR3 comprises 16 residues. The CDR3 sequence: CASSHSGGSTYNEQFF. The CDR3 DNA is TGTGCCAGCAGCCACAGCGGGGGGTCTACATACAATGAGCAGTTCTTC.

This clonotype was counted a few times. The V and J genes are TRBV7-6 and TRBJ1-4; possibly TRBD1 for D (6 bases). This CDR3 region has 12 residues. The germline gives CDR1 SGHVS, CDR2 FNYEAQ. Trimming took 4 bases from V and 10 from J, leaving 10 bases between them. Written as DNA, the CDR3 is TGTGCCAGCAGCTCGGACAGCGTAAAACTGTTTTTT. This gives the protein CASSSDSVKLFF.

CDR3 sequence: CAWSVSPLQETQYF. Here the CDR3 DNA reads TGTGCCTGGAGTGTATCCCCTCTCCAAGAGACCCAGTACTTC. The chain carries TRBV30 and TRBJ2-5; D not certain. Germline V lookup: CDR1 GTSNPN, CDR2 SVGIG (reference sequence). The CDR3 runs 14 residues. V was clipped by 0 bases and J by 1 base, with 9 bases between them. Using reference TRBV30 and TRBJ2-5 for the parts outside the CDR3, the full variable domain is SQTIHQWPATLVQPVGSPLSLECTVEGTSNPNLYWYRQAAGRGLQLLFYSVGIGQISSEVPQNLSASRPQDRQFILSSKKLLLSDSGFYLCAWSVSPLQETQYFGPGTRLLVL.

This clonotype has at least ten counts. The gene calls are TRBV2 and TRBJ2-3, with D possibly TRBD2 on 5 matching bases. CDR3 length: 12 residues. CDR1 is SNHLY, CDR2 FYNNEI, per germline. CDR3 in amino acids: CGTGWSTDTQYF. The CDR3 nucleotides read TGTGGAACGGGGTGGAGCACAGATACGCAGTATTTT.

This clonotype was seen only a few times. The chain employs TRBV5-1 and TRBJ2-2; possibly TRBD1 for D (6 bases). The germline V gene has CDR1 SGHRS and CDR2 YFSETQ. This CDR3 contains 14 residues. With 4 bases removed from V and 5 bases from J, the gap between germline ends came to 12 bases. This CDR3 reads CASSQYRATGELFF. In nucleotides, the CDR3 is TGCGCCAGCAGCCAGTACAGGGCGACCGGGGAGCTGTTTTTT. Based on the CDR3 plus reference TRBV5-1 and TRBJ2-2, the full variable domain is KAGVTQTPRYLIKTRGQQVTLSCSPISGHRSVSWYQQTPGQGLQFLFEYFSETQRNKGNFPGRFSGRQFSNSRSEMNVSTLELGDSALYLCASSQYRATGELFFGEGSRLTVL.

This clonotype was counted a few times. The chain is built from TRBV7-9 and TRBJ2-2, with TRBD2 matching over 10 bases. The CDR3 is 16 residues long. V gave up 5 bases and J gave up 6 bases; unmatched junction bases: 9. CDR1 and CDR2 from the germline V gene are SEHNR and FQNEAQ (reference sequence). The chain's CDR3 is CASSNTSGVPSGELFF. DNA for the CDR3: TGTGCCAGCAGCAATACTAGCGGGGTCCCATCCGGGGAGCTGTTTTTT.

This chain connects TRBV5-1 to TRBJ1-5; D possibly corresponds to TRBD1 (5 bases). This CDR3 contains 15 residues. Per the germline V gene, CDR1 is SGHRS and CDR2 is YFSETQ. Trimming left V 1 base short and J 2 bases short, with 10 bases between. The CDR3 reads CASSLSVGGNQPQHF. The DNA of the CDR3 is TGCGCCAGCAGCTTGTCCGTGGGGGGCAATCAGCCCCAGCATTTT.

This clonotype was picked up many times. The chain recombines TRBV12-3 or TRBV12-4 with TRBJ2-5; 10 bases are a match to TRBD2. The CDR3 sequence is 15 residues long. V shed 3 bases, J shed 1 base, and the junction held 2 bases outside the gene matches. The CDR3 here is CASSFLAGVQETQYF. CDR3 sequence (DNA): TGTGCCAGCAGTTTCCTAGCGGGGGTCCAAGAGACCCAGTACTTC.

The table lists this clonotype with a few counts. The V gene is TRBV20-1, the J gene TRBJ2-1; D possibly corresponds to TRBD1 (7 bases). The CDR3 has 13 residues. CDR1 DFQATT and CDR2 SNEGSKA come from the germline V gene (reference sequence). Trimming shortened V by 4 bases and J by 9 bases, and 16 bases separated the two germline ends. The CDR3 DNA sequence: TGCAGTGCTAATGGCAGGGGGACTGTTGAGCAGTTCTTC. Its protein product is CSANGRGTVEQFF.

The chain uses TRBV12-3 or TRBV12-4 and TRBJ2-3; D uncertain. CDR3 length: 12 residues. Trimming removed 5 bases at V and 4 bases at J, with 7 bases between. CDR3 coding DNA: TGTGCCAGCAGTCGGTACTCAGATACGCAGTATTTT. It encodes CASSRYSDTQYF.

This chain links TRBV6-5 with TRBJ2-4; D is possibly TRBD1 (6 bases). CDR3 size: 15 residues. Germline assignment: CDR1 MNHEY and CDR2 SVGAGI. V lost 3 bases and J 5 bases, leaving 14 bases between the germline ends. The CDR3 DNA reads as TGTGCCAGCAGTTATGGTCCACAGGGAGAAAACATTCAGTACTTC. Its translation is CASSYGPQGENIQYF.